These 18 T cell receptor beta chains were sequenced from one sample in a study of T cells after yellow fever vaccination. Each CDR3 protein gets one entry after TCRdb re-called the 5' RACE reads with MiXCR. The table has 500,000 to 650,000 distinct CDR3 sequences, about 12% seen once; the top ten hold 14% to 15%. Sample: PBMCs, taken on the day of the yellow fever booster vaccination. These receptors all stem from a man aged 25-45 years who received the YFV17D yellow fever vaccine.

This clonotype was counted a few times. The chain combines TRBV28 with TRBJ2-3; 9 bases match TRBD2. CDR1 is MDHEN, CDR2 SYDVKM, per germline. CDR3 length: 17 amino acids. Trimming cost V 7 bases and J 0 bases; bases outside gene matches: 11. DNA for the CDR3: TGTGCCAGCAAGGTGGCTAGCGGGACGCTTAGCACAGATACGCAGTATTTT. The encoded protein is CASKVASGTLSTDTQYF.

This chain connects TRBV7-9 to TRBJ2-1; D could derive from TRBD1 or TRBD2 (5 bases each). CDR1 is SEHNR and CDR2 is FQNEAQ in the germline V gene (reference sequence). V was cut by 6 bases and J by 4 bases, with 13 bases left in between. The CDR3 runs 14 residues. The CDR3 here is CASSTRDDYNEQFF. In DNA form, the CDR3 reads TGTGCCAGCAGTACCCGGGACGATTACAATGAGCAGTTCTTC.

This clonotype has at least ten counts. The chain carries TRBV7-9 and TRBJ2-2; the D call may be TRBD1 or TRBD2 (5 bases each). With 2 bases removed from V and 0 bases from J, the gap between germline ends came to 10 bases. The CDR3 length is 16 residues. Germline loops: CDR1 SEHNR, CDR2 FQNEAQ (reference sequence). CDR3 nucleotides: TGTGCCAGCAGCTTATCGAGGGGAACGAACACCGGGGAGCTGTTTTTT. It codes for CASSLSRGTNTGELFF.

V gene TRBV6-2 or TRBV6-3 combines with J gene TRBJ2-3; 10 nucleotides match TRBD2. This CDR3 comprises 18 residues. The germline V gene has CDR1 MNHEY and CDR2 SVGEGT. Trimming removed 6 bases from V and 3 bases from J; junction bases left unmatched: 15. The CDR3 DNA follows: TGTGCCAGCAGACTGAGGGGCCCTAGCGGGAGTAGAACAGATACGCAGTATTTT. It encodes CASRLRGPSGSRTDTQYF.

In its sample, this clonotype was seen many times. In nucleotides, the CDR3 is TGCAGTGCCATGGACATACTGGAATCCTCTGGAAACACCATATATTTT. Protein: CSAMDILESSGNTIYF. The chain combines TRBV20-1 with TRBJ1-3; weak D call: TRBD1 (5 bases). Per the germline V gene, CDR1 is DFQATT and CDR2 is SNEGSKA (reference sequence). The CDR3 consists of 16 residues. V was trimmed by 6 bases and J by 0 bases, leaving 18 bases between them.

The chain recombines TRBV19 with TRBJ2-7, with D hard to call. V was trimmed by 2 bases and J by 0 bases, leaving 8 bases between them. This CDR3 is 14 amino acids long. The germline CDR1 and CDR2 sequences are LNHDA and SQIVND (reference sequence). The DNA for the CDR3 is TGTGCCAGTAGTATAAGCTGGAGCTCCTACGAGCAGTACTTC. Translating gives CASSISWSSYEQYF.

CDR3: CASSPAGQYEQYF. CDR3 bases: TGCGCCAGCAGCCCTGCGGGACAGTACGAGCAGTACTTC. This rearrangement joins TRBV5-1 to TRBJ2-7, with a tentative D call TRBD1 (7 bases). The V end was cut by 4 bases, the J end by 4 bases, with 12 bases between. The CDR3 is made up of 13 amino acids. The germline V gene encodes CDR1 SGHRS and CDR2 YFSETQ.

The rearrangement links TRBV29-1 to TRBJ2-7, with 7 nucleotides matching TRBD2. The CDR3 is 14 amino acids. CDR1 SQVTM and CDR2 ANQGSEA come from the germline V gene. V was pared by 3 bases and J by 7 bases, with 12 bases of the junction left unmatched. The CDR3 DNA follows: TGCAGCGTTGAGAAGCGGGACCCGATGGTGGAGCAGTACTTC. It encodes CSVEKRDPMVEQYF.

This clonotype was seen a handful of times. The genes are TRBV24-1 and TRBJ2-7, with D maybe TRBD2 (6 bases). The CDR3 runs 13 residues. Trimming pared 1 base from V and 7 bases from J, leaving 10 bases between. In germline, CDR1 is KGHDR, CDR2 SFDVKD. CDR3 loop: CATSDFGGGEQYF. The CDR3 region has the DNA TGTGCCACCAGTGATTTCGGGGGTGGGGAGCAGTACTTC.

This clonotype was recorded a few times. The chain links TRBV5-1 to TRBJ1-3, with TRBD1 identical over 7 bases. This CDR3 region has 13 residues. The V gene end was trimmed by 4 bases and the J gene end by 6 bases; junction bases not matched to a gene: 4. Germline CDR1 and CDR2: SGHRS and YFSETQ. This CDR3 is CASSVGQSNTIYF. CDR3 in DNA: TGCGCCAGCAGCGTGGGACAGTCAAACACCATATATTTT.

The rearrangement links TRBV9 to TRBJ1-2; D remains unclear. This CDR3 contains 15 residues. Germline V gene data show CDR1 as SGDLS and CDR2 as YYNGEE. Trimming took off 0 bases at V and 7 bases at J, with 16 bases between the two ends. Here the CDR3 DNA reads TGTGCCAGCAGCGTAGGGGCAGGCCCACCGGCTGGCTACACCTTC. This codes for CASSVGAGPPAGYTF.

This clonotype was counted only a few times. The chain joins TRBV2 to TRBJ2-2; D uncertain. The CDR3 loop spans 13 amino acids. Per the germline V gene, CDR1 is SNHLY and CDR2 is FYNNEI. Between the trimmed V and J ends, which lost 7 bases and 4 bases, there was a span of 10 bases. The CDR3 region is CASNWGGTGELFF. The CDR3 DNA is TGTGCCAGCAATTGGGGTGGCACCGGGGAGCTGTTTTTT.

This clonotype was detected only a few times. The chain carries TRBV7-9 and TRBJ2-1, with 8 bases aligning to TRBD1. Per germline, CDR1 SEHNR and CDR2 FQNEAQ (reference sequence). V lost 1 base to trimming and J lost 8 bases; unmatched junction nucleotides: 10. This CDR3 has 16 residues. CDR3 DNA: TGTGCCAGCAGCTTAGACAGGGGGATCCTCTTGGATGAGCAGTTCTTC. Its translation: CASSLDRGILLDEQFF.

The chain recombines TRBV11-2 with TRBJ1-2; the D is unclear. The CDR3 length is 13 residues. Germline V lookup: CDR1 SGHAT, CDR2 FQNNGV. Deletions cut 2 bases from V and 7 bases from J, with 11 bases between. CDR3: CASSLTMVAGYTF. Written as DNA, the CDR3 is TGTGCCAGCAGCTTAACTATGGTGGCTGGCTACACCTTC.

This clonotype was seen a few times. The chain employs TRBV5-1 and TRBJ2-1; unclear D gene. The V gene lost 0 bases and the J gene lost 6 bases, with 7 bases spanning the gap. This CDR3 has 13 amino acids. CDR1 is SGHRS and CDR2 is YFSETQ in the germline V gene. The CDR3 DNA reads TGCGCCAGCAGCTTGGAGAGAAGCAATGAGCAGTTCTTC. Encoded protein: CASSLERSNEQFF.

This clonotype was picked up many times. The V gene is TRBV20-1, the J gene TRBJ2-1; tentatively, D is TRBD1 (5 bases). Germline V gene data show CDR1 as DFQATT and CDR2 as SNEGSKA (reference sequence). V gave up 5 bases and J gave up 10 bases, with 21 bases separating them. This CDR3 has 14 amino acids. CDR3 DNA: TGCAGTGCTGAGCCAAAATGGGGAAGGGGAGAGCAGTTCTTC. Translated, it gives CSAEPKWGRGEQFF.

V and J are TRBV29-1 and TRBJ2-7; maybe TRBD1 (5 bases). The germline V gene encodes CDR1 SQVTM and CDR2 ANQGSEA. The CDR3 has 13 residues. With 4 bases removed from V and 0 bases from J, the gap between germline ends came to 10 bases. The CDR3 loop reads CSVGQGSSYEQYF. The CDR3 DNA is TGCAGCGTTGGTCAGGGAAGCTCCTACGAGCAGTACTTC.

J is TRBJ2-1 and V is TRBV7-3; 8 positions match TRBD2. Germline V lookup: CDR1 SGHTA, CDR2 FQGTGA. The junction had 9 bases not matched to a gene; V was cut back by 5 bases and J by 6 bases. The CDR3 is made up of 15 amino acids. In nucleotides, the CDR3 is TGTGCCAGCAGCCCCCAGCTCGGGAGGGCCAATGAGCAGTTCTTC. Its protein is CASSPQLGRANEQFF.